This TCR beta chain was captured by sequencing in a study of control samples from healthy donors and cancer patients. This clone appeared a few times. Germline V gene data show CDR1 as MDHEN and CDR2 as SYDVKM. CDR3 length: 13 residues. Unmatched junction bases numbered 4, after V lost 6 bases and J lost 3 bases. The method was immunoSEQ multiplex PCR; TCRdb's version includes in-frame clones alone and lacks a portion of them. This table holds just over 50,000 clones, 85% to 90% found once. The chain joins TRBV28 to TRBJ1-2, with 7 bases matching TRBD1. The source is a man aged 50 to 60 with head and neck cancer. Sequences were obtained from PBMCs. The DNA for the CDR3 is TGTGCCAGCAGCCCTGACAGGGACTATGGCTACACCTTC. It translates to CASSPDRDYGYTF.